The subject of this entry is one T cell receptor (beta chain). The read halts 3 residues ahead of the CDR3 end, with the missing end drawn from the germline J gene. The CDR3 is 15 amino acids. V lost 3 bases and J lost 2, with 15 bases in between. Germline V CDR1 and CDR2: SGHRS, YFSETQ. This sample was taken from a study of Tregs in tolerant kidney transplant recipients. Related graft donors supplied nonmyeloablative bone marrow transplants, and mixed chimerism was transient. Assay: immunoSEQ multiplex PCR; the TCRdb copy retains only in-frame clones and omits some. The data include tens of thousands of clones; the top ten clones carry 1.8%.

This TCR derives from a human patient who received a combined kidney and bone marrow transplant. Some T cells may originate from the graft donor. The V gene is TRBV5-1, the J gene TRBJ2-7, with D perhaps TRBD1 (5 bases). Sample: CD4+ T cells from blood (PBMCs), taken 24 months after the transplant. CDR3: CASSSSRVLTYEQYF. The DNA read from the CDR3 is TGCGCCAGCAGCTCGTCCAGGGTGCTTACCTACGAG.